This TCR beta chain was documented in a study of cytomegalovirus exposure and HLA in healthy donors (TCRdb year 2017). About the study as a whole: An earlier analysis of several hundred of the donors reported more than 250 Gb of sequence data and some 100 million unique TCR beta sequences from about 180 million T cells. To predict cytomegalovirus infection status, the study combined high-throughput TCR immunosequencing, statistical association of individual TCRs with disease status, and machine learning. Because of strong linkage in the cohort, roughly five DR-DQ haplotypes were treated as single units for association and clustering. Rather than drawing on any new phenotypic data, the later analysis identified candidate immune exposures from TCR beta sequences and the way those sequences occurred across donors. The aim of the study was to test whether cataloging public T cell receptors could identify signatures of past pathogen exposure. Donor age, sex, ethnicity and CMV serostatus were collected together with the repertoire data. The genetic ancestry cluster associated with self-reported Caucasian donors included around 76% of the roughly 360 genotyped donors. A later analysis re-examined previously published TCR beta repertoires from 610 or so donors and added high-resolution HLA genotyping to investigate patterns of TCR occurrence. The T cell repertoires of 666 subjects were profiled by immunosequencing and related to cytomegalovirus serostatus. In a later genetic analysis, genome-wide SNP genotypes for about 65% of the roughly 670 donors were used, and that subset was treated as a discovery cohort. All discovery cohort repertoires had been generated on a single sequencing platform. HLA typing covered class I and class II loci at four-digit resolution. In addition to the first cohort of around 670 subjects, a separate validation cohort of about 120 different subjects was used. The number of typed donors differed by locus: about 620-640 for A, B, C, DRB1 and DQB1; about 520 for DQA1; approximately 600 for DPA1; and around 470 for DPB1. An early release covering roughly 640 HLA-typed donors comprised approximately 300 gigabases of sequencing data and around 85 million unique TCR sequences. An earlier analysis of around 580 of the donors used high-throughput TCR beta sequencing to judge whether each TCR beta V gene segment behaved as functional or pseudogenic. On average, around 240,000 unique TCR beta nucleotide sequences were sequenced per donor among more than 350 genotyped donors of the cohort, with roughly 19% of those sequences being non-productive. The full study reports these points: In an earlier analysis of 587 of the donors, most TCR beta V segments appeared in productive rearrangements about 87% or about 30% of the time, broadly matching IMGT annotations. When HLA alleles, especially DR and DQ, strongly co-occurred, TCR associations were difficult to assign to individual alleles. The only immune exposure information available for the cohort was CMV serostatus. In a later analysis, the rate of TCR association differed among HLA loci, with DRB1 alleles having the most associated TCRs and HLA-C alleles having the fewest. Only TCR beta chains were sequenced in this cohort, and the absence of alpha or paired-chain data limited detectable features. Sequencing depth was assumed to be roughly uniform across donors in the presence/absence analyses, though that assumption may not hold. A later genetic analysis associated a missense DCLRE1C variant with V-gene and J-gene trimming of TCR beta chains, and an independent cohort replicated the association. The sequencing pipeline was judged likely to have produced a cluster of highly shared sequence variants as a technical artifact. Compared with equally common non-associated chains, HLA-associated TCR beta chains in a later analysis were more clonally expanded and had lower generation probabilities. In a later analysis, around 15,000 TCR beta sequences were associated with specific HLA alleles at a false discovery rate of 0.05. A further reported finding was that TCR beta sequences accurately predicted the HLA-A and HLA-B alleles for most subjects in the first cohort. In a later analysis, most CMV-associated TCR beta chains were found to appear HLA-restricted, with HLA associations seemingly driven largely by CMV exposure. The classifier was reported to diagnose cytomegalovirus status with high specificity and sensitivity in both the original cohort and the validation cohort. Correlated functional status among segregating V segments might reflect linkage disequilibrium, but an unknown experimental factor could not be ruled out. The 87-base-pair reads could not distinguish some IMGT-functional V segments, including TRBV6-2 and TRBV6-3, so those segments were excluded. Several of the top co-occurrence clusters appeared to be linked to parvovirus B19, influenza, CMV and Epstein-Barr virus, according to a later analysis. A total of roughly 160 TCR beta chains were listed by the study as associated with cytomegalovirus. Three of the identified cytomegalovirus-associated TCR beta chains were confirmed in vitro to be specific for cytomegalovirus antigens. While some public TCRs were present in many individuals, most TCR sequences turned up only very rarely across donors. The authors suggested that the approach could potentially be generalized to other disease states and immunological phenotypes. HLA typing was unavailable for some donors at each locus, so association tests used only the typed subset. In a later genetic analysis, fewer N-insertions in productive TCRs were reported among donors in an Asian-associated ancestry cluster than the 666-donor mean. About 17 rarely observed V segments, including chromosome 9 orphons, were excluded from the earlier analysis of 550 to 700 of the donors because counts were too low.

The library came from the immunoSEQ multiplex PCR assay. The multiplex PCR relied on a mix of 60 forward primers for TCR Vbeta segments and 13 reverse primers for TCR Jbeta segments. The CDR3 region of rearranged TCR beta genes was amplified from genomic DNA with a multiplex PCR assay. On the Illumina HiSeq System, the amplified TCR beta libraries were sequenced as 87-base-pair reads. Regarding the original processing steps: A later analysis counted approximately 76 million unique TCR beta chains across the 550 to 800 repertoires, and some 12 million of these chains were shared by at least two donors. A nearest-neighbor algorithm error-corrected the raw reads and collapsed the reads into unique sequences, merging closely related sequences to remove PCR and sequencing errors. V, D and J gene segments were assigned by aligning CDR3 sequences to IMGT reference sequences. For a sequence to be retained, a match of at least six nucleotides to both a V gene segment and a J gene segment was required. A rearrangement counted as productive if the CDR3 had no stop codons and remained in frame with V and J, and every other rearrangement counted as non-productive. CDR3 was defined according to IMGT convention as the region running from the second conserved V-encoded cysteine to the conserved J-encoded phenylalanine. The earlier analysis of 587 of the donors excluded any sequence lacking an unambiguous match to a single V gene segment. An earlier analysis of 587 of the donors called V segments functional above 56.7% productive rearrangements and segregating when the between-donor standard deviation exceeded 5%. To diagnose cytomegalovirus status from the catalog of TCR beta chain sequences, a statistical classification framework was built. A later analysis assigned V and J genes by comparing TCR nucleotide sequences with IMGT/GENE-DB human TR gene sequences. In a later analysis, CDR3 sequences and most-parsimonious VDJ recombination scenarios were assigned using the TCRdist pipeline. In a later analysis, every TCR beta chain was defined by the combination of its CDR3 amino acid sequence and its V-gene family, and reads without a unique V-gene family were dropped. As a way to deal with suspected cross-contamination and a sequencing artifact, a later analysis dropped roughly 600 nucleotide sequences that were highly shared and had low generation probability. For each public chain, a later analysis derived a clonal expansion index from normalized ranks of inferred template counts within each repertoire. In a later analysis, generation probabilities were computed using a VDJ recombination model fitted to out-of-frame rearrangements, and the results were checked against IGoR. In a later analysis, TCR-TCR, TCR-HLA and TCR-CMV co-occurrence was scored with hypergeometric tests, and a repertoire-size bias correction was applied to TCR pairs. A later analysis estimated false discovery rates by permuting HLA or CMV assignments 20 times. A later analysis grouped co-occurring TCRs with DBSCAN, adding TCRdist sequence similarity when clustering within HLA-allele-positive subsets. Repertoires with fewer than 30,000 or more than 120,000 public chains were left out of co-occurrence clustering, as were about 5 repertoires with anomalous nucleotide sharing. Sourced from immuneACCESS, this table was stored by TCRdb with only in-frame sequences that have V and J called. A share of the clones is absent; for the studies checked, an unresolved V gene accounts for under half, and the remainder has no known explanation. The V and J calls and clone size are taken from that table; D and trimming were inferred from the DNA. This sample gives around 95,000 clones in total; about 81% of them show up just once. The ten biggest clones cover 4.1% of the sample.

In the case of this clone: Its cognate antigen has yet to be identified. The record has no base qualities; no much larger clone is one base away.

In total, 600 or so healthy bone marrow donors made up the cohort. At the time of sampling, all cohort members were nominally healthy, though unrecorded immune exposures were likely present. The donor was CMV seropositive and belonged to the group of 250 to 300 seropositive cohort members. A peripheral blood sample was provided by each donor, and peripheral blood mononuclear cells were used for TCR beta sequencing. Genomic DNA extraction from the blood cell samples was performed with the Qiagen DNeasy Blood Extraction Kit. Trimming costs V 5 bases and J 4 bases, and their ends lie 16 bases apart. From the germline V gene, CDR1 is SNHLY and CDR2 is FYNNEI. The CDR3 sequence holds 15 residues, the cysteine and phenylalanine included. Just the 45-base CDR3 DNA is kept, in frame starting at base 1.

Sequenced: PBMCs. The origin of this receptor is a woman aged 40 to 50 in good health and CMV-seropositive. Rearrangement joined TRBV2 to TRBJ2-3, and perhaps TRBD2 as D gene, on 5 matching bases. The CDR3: CASSTNQIGADTQYF. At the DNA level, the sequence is TGTGCCAGCAGTACGAACCAAATCGGGGCAGATACGCAGTATTTT.